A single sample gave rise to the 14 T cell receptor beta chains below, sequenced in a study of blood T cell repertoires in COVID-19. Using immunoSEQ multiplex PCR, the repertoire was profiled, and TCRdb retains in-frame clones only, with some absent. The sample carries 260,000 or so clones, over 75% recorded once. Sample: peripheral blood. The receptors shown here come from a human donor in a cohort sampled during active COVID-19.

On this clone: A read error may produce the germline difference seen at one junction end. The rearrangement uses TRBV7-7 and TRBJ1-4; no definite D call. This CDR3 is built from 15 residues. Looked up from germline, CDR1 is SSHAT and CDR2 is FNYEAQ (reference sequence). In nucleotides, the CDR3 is TGTGCTAGCAGCAGTCGAGGCGGGGTTAATGAAAAACTGTTTTTT. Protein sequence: CASSSRGGVNEKLFF.

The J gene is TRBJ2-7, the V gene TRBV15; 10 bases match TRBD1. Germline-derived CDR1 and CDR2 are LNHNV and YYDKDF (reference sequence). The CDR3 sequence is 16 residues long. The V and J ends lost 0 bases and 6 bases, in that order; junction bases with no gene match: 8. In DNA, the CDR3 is TGTGCCACCAGCAGAGATTCGGGGACAGGGGCGGTCGAGCAGTACTTC. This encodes CATSRDSGTGAVEQYF.

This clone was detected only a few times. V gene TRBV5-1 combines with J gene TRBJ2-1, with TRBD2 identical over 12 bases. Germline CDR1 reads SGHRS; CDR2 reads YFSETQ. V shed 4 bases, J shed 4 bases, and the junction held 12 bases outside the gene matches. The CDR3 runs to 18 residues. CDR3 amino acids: CASSLLGLAGSWYNEQFF. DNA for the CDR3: TGCGCCAGCAGCCTACTAGGACTAGCGGGGAGTTGGTACAATGAGCAGTTCTTC. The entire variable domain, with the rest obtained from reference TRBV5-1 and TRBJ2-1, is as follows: KAGVTQTPRYLIKTRGQQVTLSCSPISGHRSVSWYQQTPGQGLQFLFEYFSETQRNKGNFPGRFSGRQFSNSRSEMNVSTLELGDSALYLCASSLLGLAGSWYNEQFFGPGTRLTVL.

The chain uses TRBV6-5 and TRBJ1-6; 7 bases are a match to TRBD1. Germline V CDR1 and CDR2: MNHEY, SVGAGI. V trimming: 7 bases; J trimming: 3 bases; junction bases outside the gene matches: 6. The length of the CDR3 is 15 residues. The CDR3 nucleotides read TGTGCCAGCACTCCCCGGGACAGCTATAATTCACCCCTCCACTTT. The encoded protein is CASTPRDSYNSPLHF.

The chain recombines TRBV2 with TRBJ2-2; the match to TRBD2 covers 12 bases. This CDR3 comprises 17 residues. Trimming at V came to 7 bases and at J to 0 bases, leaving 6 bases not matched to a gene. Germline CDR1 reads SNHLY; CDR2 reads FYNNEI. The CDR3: CASNPTSGGPNTGELFF. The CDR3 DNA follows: TGTGCCAGCAACCCGACTAGCGGGGGCCCGAACACCGGGGAGCTGTTTTTT.

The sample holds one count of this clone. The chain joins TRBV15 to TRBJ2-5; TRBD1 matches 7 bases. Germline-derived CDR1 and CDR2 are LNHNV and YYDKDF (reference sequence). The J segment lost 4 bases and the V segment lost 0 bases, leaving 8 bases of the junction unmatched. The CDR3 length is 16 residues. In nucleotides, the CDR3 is TGTGCCACCAGCAGAGATAAGAGCCCAGGGGGAGAGACCCAGTACTTC. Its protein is CATSRDKSPGGETQYF.

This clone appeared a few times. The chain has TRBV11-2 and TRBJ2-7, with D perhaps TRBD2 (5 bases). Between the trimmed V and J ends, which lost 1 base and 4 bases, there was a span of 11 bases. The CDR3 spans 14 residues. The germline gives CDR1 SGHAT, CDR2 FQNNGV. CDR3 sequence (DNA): TGTGCCAGCAGCTTAGGCGGGTTTGGATACGAGCAGTACTTC. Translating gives CASSLGGFGYEQYF.

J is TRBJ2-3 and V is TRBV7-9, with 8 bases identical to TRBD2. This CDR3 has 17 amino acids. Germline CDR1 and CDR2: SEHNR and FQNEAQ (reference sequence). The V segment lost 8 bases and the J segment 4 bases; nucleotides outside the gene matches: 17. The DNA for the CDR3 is TGTGCCAGCGCCAAAGGGGCGGGGGGCCCGTGGGCAGATACGCAGTATTTT. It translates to CASAKGAGGPWADTQYF.

The CDR3 reads CASLPRLAGPDEQYF. CDR3 sequence (DNA): TGTGCCAGCCTCCCAAGGTTGGCAGGGCCGGACGAGCAGTACTTC. The chain employs TRBV27 and TRBJ2-7; possibly TRBD1 for D (5 bases). Germline V gene data show CDR1 as MNHEY and CDR2 as SMNVEV (reference sequence). Trimming left V 8 bases short and J 5 bases short, with 22 bases between. This CDR3 region has 15 residues.

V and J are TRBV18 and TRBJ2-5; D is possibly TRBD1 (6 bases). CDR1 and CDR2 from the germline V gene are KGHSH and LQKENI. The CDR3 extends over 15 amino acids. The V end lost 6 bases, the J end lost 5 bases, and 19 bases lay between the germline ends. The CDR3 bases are TGTGCCAGCTCCCCCCCCCACCAGGGGTGGGAGACCCAGTACTTC. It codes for CASSPPHQGWETQYF.

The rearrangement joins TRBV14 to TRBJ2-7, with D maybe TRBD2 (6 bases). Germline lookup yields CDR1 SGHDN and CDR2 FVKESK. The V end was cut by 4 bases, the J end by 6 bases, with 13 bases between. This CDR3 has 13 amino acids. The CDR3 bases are TGTGCCAGCAGCCGGGGGGTAGTAAGCGAGCAGTACTTC. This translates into CASSRGVVSEQYF.

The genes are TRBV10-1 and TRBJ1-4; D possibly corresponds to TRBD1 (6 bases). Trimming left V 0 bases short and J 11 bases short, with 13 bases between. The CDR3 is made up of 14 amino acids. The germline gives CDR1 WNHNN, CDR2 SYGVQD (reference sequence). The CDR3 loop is CASSESARGEKLFF. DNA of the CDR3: TGCGCCAGCAGTGAGTCGGCCAGGGGAGAGAAACTGTTTTTT.

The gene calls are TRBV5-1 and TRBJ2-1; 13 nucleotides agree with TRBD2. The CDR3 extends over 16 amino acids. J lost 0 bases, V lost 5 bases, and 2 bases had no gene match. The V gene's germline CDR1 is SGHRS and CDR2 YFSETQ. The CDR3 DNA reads TGCGCCAGCAGGGGACTAGCGGGGATCTCCTACAATGAGCAGTTCTTC. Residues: CASRGLAGISYNEQFF.

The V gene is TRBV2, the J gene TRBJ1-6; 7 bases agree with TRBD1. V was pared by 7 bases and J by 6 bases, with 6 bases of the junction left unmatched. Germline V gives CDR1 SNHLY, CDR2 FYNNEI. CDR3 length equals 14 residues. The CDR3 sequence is CASKGAGVNSPLHF. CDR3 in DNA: TGTGCCAGCAAGGGGGCAGGGGTTAATTCACCCCTCCACTTT.